This T cell receptor beta chain was recovered during a study of cytomegalovirus exposure and HLA in healthy donors (TCRdb year 2017). For the study in its entirety: An earlier analysis of roughly 570 of the donors reported about 300 Gb of sequence data and 117 million unique TCR beta sequences obtained from approximately 180 million T cells. An early release covering roughly 640 HLA-typed donors comprised about 300 gigabases of sequencing data and approximately 80 million unique TCR sequences. Among the approximately 400 genotyped donors, approximately 77% belonged to the genetic ancestry cluster associated with self-reported Caucasian donors. The aim of the study was to test whether cataloging public T cell receptors could identify signatures of past pathogen exposure. The T cell repertoires of under 750 subjects were profiled by immunosequencing and related to cytomegalovirus serostatus. Besides the first cohort of hundreds of subjects, a separate validation cohort made up of some 110 different subjects was used. The study combined high-throughput TCR immunosequencing, statistical association of individual TCRs with disease status, and machine learning to predict cytomegalovirus infection status. In a later analysis, previously published TCR beta repertoires from several hundred donors were re-analyzed and high-resolution HLA genotyping was added so that TCR occurrence patterns could be studied. The later analysis used no new phenotypic data to find candidate immune exposures, relying instead on TCR beta sequences and their occurrence across donors. To decide whether each TCR beta V gene segment behaved as functional or pseudogenic, an earlier analysis of 587 of the donors relied on high-throughput TCR beta sequencing. Donor age, sex, ethnicity and CMV serostatus were collected together with the repertoire data. Genome-wide SNP genotypes for about three fifths of the roughly 670 donors were used in a later genetic analysis, which treated that subset as a discovery cohort. Every discovery cohort repertoire had been produced on one sequencing platform. Class I and class II HLA loci were covered by the typing at four-digit resolution. The number of typed donors differed by locus: about 620-630 for A, B, C, DRB1 and DQB1; some 500 for DQA1; roughly 600 for DPA1; and about 450 for DPB1. Because of strong linkage in the cohort, 4 to 6 DR-DQ haplotypes were treated as single units for association and clustering. Among 398 genotyped donors of the cohort, an average of around 240,000 unique TCR beta nucleotide sequences were sequenced per donor, roughly a sixth of them non-productive.

CDR1 and CDR2, per the germline V gene, are LGHNA and YSLEER. V is cut back by 0 bases and J by 4 bases, with 5 bases in the junction unmatched. CDR3 length: 15 amino acids, cysteine to phenylalanine. Kept here is only the CDR3 DNA, which spans 45 bases and is read in frame from base 1. What the work shows at the level of the full study, not this receptor alone: In a later analysis, about 16,000 TCR beta sequences were associated with specific HLA alleles at a false discovery rate of 0.05. A total of 150 to 200 TCR beta chains were listed by the study as associated with cytomegalovirus. A later genetic analysis associated a missense DCLRE1C variant with V-gene and J-gene trimming of TCR beta chains, and an independent cohort replicated the association. In a later analysis, TCR association rates were found to vary across HLA loci, with the most associated TCRs seen for DRB1 alleles and the fewest for HLA-C alleles. In a later genetic analysis, fewer N-insertions in productive TCRs were reported among donors in an Asian-associated ancestry cluster than the approximately 710-donor mean. In this cohort, only TCR beta chains were sequenced, and detectable features were limited by the absence of alpha or paired-chain data. When HLA alleles, especially DR and DQ, strongly co-occurred, TCR associations were difficult to assign to individual alleles. The authors suggested that the approach could potentially be generalized to other disease states and immunological phenotypes. The presence/absence analyses assumed that sequencing depth was roughly uniform across donors, and that assumption may not be true. A cluster of highly shared sequence variants was judged likely to be a technical artifact of the sequencing pipeline. Most CMV-associated TCR beta chains appeared to be HLA-restricted in a later analysis, and the HLA associations seemed to be driven largely by CMV exposure. For the cohort, immune exposure information was limited to CMV serostatus. A further reported finding was that TCR beta sequences accurately predicted the HLA-A and HLA-B alleles for most subjects in the first cohort. Because some donors lacked HLA typing at each locus, the association tests relied only on the typed subset. Linkage disequilibrium might explain the correlated functional status among segregating V segments, but an unknown experimental factor could not be ruled out. The earlier analysis of a few hundred of the donors excluded roughly 16 rarely observed V segments, including chromosome 9 orphons, because counts were too low. The classifier was reported to diagnose cytomegalovirus status with high specificity and sensitivity in both the original and validation cohorts. According to a later analysis, parvovirus B19, influenza, CMV and Epstein-Barr virus appeared linked to several top co-occurrence clusters. In a later analysis, HLA-associated TCR beta chains were found to be more clonally expanded and to have lower generation probabilities than equally common non-associated chains. An earlier analysis of approximately 570 of the donors showed that most TCR beta V segments appeared in productive rearrangements either about 87% or about 30% of the time, which broadly matched IMGT annotations. Because the 87-base-pair reads could not distinguish some IMGT-functional V segments, including TRBV6-2 and TRBV6-3, those segments were excluded. While some public TCRs were present in many individuals, most TCR sequences turned up only very rarely across donors. A few of the identified cytomegalovirus-associated TCR beta chains were confirmed in vitro to be specific for cytomegalovirus antigens.

Comments on this clone: Its binding antigen is unknown. Base qualities were left out, and no much larger clone turns up one base away. Other DNA sequences of this sample code for an identical CDR3.

The library was produced with the immunoSEQ multiplex PCR assay. For the multiplex PCR, a mixture combining 60 forward primers for TCR Vbeta segments and 13 reverse primers for TCR Jbeta segments was used. Amplification of the CDR3 region of rearranged TCR beta genes was performed with a multiplex PCR assay on genomic DNA. Amplified TCR beta libraries were sequenced as 87-base-pair reads on the Illumina HiSeq System. In the authors' own workflow: In a later analysis, roughly 80 million unique TCR beta chains were counted across the approximately 670 repertoires, and around 10 million of these chains were shared by at least two donors. Raw reads were error-corrected and collapsed into unique sequences by a nearest-neighbor algorithm in which closely related sequences were merged to remove PCR and sequencing errors. To assign V, D and J gene segments, CDR3 sequences were aligned to IMGT reference sequences. For a sequence to be retained, a match of at least six nucleotides was required to both a V gene segment and a J gene segment. Rearrangements were called productive when the CDR3 lacked stop codons and stayed in frame with V and J; all others were non-productive. Following IMGT convention, CDR3 was defined as the stretch from the second conserved V-encoded cysteine to the conserved J-encoded phenylalanine. The earlier analysis of approximately 500 of the donors excluded sequences that lacked an unambiguous match to a single V gene segment. An earlier analysis of about 600 of the donors called V segments functional above 56.7% productive rearrangements and segregating when the between-donor standard deviation exceeded 5%. A statistical classification framework was built to diagnose cytomegalovirus status from the catalog of TCR beta chain sequences. A later analysis assigned V and J genes by comparing TCR nucleotide sequences with IMGT/GENE-DB human TR gene sequences. The TCRdist pipeline was used in a later analysis to assign CDR3 sequences and most-parsimonious VDJ recombination scenarios. In a later analysis, each TCR beta chain was defined by its CDR3 amino acid sequence together with its V-gene family, and reads lacking a unique V-gene family were excluded. As a way to deal with suspected cross-contamination and a sequencing artifact, a later analysis dropped under 600 nucleotide sequences that were highly shared and had low generation probability. In a later analysis, a clonal expansion index for each public chain was calculated from normalized within-repertoire ranks of inferred template counts. A later analysis computed generation probabilities with a VDJ recombination model fitted to out-of-frame rearrangements, and checked the results against IGoR. A later analysis scored TCR-TCR, TCR-HLA and TCR-CMV co-occurrence with hypergeometric tests, applying a repertoire-size bias correction to TCR pairs. To estimate false discovery rates, a later analysis permuted the HLA or CMV assignments 20 times. A later analysis grouped co-occurring TCRs with DBSCAN, adding TCRdist sequence similarity when clustering within HLA-allele-positive subsets. For co-occurrence clustering, repertoires with fewer than 30,000 or more than 120,000 public chains were excluded, along with 4 to 6 repertoires with anomalous nucleotide sharing. The clones in this table, taken by TCRdb from immuneACCESS, are in-frame only. Not every clone is retained; where verified, under half of the shortfall comes from an unresolved V gene, and the cause of the rest is unknown. For V, J and clone size, that table is used; D and trimming come from the DNA. This sample holds 100,000 to 150,000 clones; around two thirds were observed only once. Clones ranked in the top ten supply roughly 8.2% of the sample.

The cohort consisted of 666 healthy bone marrow donors. All cohort members were sampled while nominally healthy, although unrecorded immune exposures were likely present. The donor was CMV seropositive and belonged to the group of 250 to 300 seropositive cohort members. Every donor gave a peripheral blood sample, and the peripheral blood mononuclear cells from that sample were used for TCR beta sequencing. The Qiagen DNeasy Blood Extraction Kit was used to extract genomic DNA from the blood cell samples. This clonotype was obtained from a middle-aged woman in good health and CMV-seropositive. The sample consisted of PBMCs. Recombination linked TRBV4-3 to TRBJ1-1, with 7 middle bases fitting TRBD1. The sequenced DNA: TGCGCCAGCAGCCAAGAGGGCAGGGGGACCACTGAAGCTTTCTTT. The encoded protein is CASSQEGRGTTEAFF.